This is a list of T cell receptor beta chains from one sample in a study of vaccination effects on CD4 cells after COVID-19. Clones were read by immunoSEQ multiplex PCR, and TCRdb kept only the in-frame ones, dropping some. Of around 46,000 clones detected, approximately 70% appear once; the ten largest clones hold 5% to 6.5%. For these receptors, no antigen is known. The sequencing used CD4+ T cells from PBMCs cultured without peptide, collected before COVID-19 vaccination. The receptors here all came from a human donor who received a COVID-19 vaccine. The conserved cysteine and the conserved F or W are not part of the CDR3 here. A D gene is named only where the DNA matches it firmly.

V gene	J gene	D gene	CDR3 protein
TRBV10-3	TRBJ2-1	.	AISVGSDNEQF
TRBV2	TRBJ2-4	TRBD2	ASRGGYIQY
TRBV12-3/TRBV12-4	TRBJ1-2	.	ASYLTGSRGYT
TRBV6-4	TRBJ1-1	.	ASSDSDRNTEAF
TRBV28	TRBJ1-2	.	ASSPGTTNYGYT
TRBV5-7	TRBJ1-2	.	ASSLVLGGFNYGYT
TRBV7-9	TRBJ2-7	.	ASSFWLAQSSYEQY
TRBV19	TRBJ1-4	.	ASSIFSGGTNEKLF
TRBV28	TRBJ2-1	.	ASSPSLGTESNNEQF
TRBV20-1	TRBJ1-2	.	SGGANYGYT
TRBV6-5	TRBJ1-1	.	ASSFRGLNTEAF
TRBV29-1	TRBJ1-2	TRBD1	SVEGGDRSYGYT
TRBV7-9	TRBJ1-1	.	ASSSGRTEAF
TRBV5-4	TRBJ2-3	TRBD2	ASSPGASGFTDTQY
TRBV5-4	TRBJ1-2	.	ASRRLGSANYGYT
TRBV19	TRBJ1-3	.	ASGNPYNLGGGNTIY
TRBV6-2/TRBV6-3	TRBJ1-1	.	ASSDKAGSRGTEAF
TRBV29-1	TRBJ2-4	.	SVGGSGGNIQY
TRBV19	TRBJ1-2	.	ASRVTGNYGYT
TRBV25-1	TRBJ1-1	.	ASRTGIEAF
TRBV19	TRBJ2-5	.	ASSSLGAGTQY
TRBV10-3	TRBJ2-7	.	AISESGSVGEQY
TRBV30	TRBJ1-5	.	AWRPGPVGPQH
TRBV7-9	TRBJ2-5	.	ASSLASSQETQY
TRBV25-1	TRBJ2-7	TRBD1	ASSGPRDRALRSYEQY
TRBV6-2/TRBV6-3	TRBJ1-1	.	ASSDPDTGWVREAF
TRBV19	TRBJ1-1	.	ASSHLGVNTEAF
TRBV3-1/TRBV3-2	TRBJ1-6	.	ASSPGQSYNSPLH
TRBV6-1	TRBJ1-1	.	ASSDTEAF
TRBV4-1	TRBJ1-4	.	ASSQDPGAEKLF
TRBV6-5	TRBJ2-3	TRBD1	ASSSYRGGTDTQY
TRBV28	TRBJ1-4	TRBD1	ASSSGQNQIKEF
TRBV10-3	TRBJ1-1	.	AISGAKEGEAF
TRBV28	TRBJ1-1	.	ASSSGAGTEAF
TRBV6-5	TRBJ1-1	.	ASTGYPAPEAF
TRBV11-2	TRBJ2-5	.	ASSLELGTQY
TRBV28	TRBJ2-1	.	ASSATEPYNEQF
TRBV3-1/TRBV3-2	TRBJ2-3	TRBD2	ASSFGTRGADTQY
TRBV5-5	TRBJ2-2	.	ASRLQGNTGELF
TRBV10-3	TRBJ2-2	TRBD2	AISESLKRENTGELF
TRBV4-3	TRBJ2-2	TRBD1	ASSQLHDRVAGELF
TRBV2	TRBJ2-2	TRBD2	ASSAGLALSGELF